Sequencing of this T cell receptor (beta chain) was carried out in a study of blood T cell repertoires in COVID-19. Study in general: T cells, B-cell-depleted T cells, or PBMCs supplied cDNA or gDNA.

Repertoires were generated with immunoSEQ multiplex PCR, while TCRdb's copy carries only in-frame clones and drops some. There are tens of thousands of clones in the sample; less than 95% occur only once, and about 2.5% lies in the top ten. The ends lost 0 bases at V and 8 bases at J; junction bases unmatched: 14. The CDR3 has 20 residues. CDR1 is SGHAT, CDR2 FQNNGV, per germline. The sequence was obtained from a human donor with active COVID-19. The donor label of this sample is uncertain. Input material: peripheral blood. This sequence joins TRBV11-2 and TRBJ2-1; 15 nucleotides line up with TRBD2. This CDR3 is CASSLDSWPGLAGGRDEQFF. The CDR3 DNA reads TGTGCCAGCAGCTTAGATAGTTGGCCGGGACTAGCGGGGGGCCGCGATGAGCAGTTCTTC.